Listed here are 14 T cell receptor beta chains from one sample, sequenced in a study of cytomegalovirus exposure and HLA in healthy donors. Clones were sequenced by immunoSEQ multiplex PCR, and TCRdb holds only the in-frame ones, with some missing. Here the sample spans 150,000 to 200,000 clones, around 80% being singletons. The specimen sequenced was PBMCs. All receptors come from a woman in her twenties or thirties in good health and CMV-seropositive.

The chain uses TRBV9 and TRBJ1-3; TRBD1 matches 9 bases. The V gene's germline CDR1 is SGDLS and CDR2 YYNGEE. The CDR3 sequence is 15 residues long. Losses at the gene ends were 3 bases for V and 3 bases for J; bases not matched to a gene: 4. CDR3 sequence: CASSGTTGGGNTIYF. CDR3 DNA sequence: TGTGCCAGCAGCGGCACGACAGGGGGTGGAAACACCATATATTTT.

The rearrangement joins TRBV2 to TRBJ2-7; TRBD1 might be the D (5 bases). Deletions cut 7 bases from V and 0 bases from J, with 22 bases between. This CDR3 has 17 residues. Germline CDR1 is SNHLY and CDR2 is FYNNEI. CDR3 sequence: CASMRPPTEHRSYEQYF. The DNA for the CDR3 is TGTGCCAGCATGAGGCCCCCGACAGAGCACCGCTCCTACGAGCAGTACTTC.

V is TRBV28 and J is TRBJ1-4; 7 nucleotides match TRBD1. Trimming took 7 bases from V and 8 from J; bases not matched to a gene: 4. Germline CDR1 and CDR2: MDHEN and SYDVKM. The CDR3 totals 12 residues. CDR3: CASMTGNEKLFF. The CDR3 region has the DNA TGTGCCAGCATGACAGGGAACGAAAAACTGTTTTTT.

The J gene is TRBJ2-6, the V gene TRBV28; tentatively, D is TRBD2 (5 bases). The CDR3 length is 17 residues. In germline, CDR1 is MDHEN, CDR2 SYDVKM. V shed 5 bases and J shed 1 base, with 15 bases lying between them. The CDR3 reads CASSHRGQTSGANVLTF. The CDR3 coding sequence is TGTGCCAGCAGTCATCGGGGTCAAACGTCTGGGGCCAACGTCCTGACTTTC. The entire variable domain, with the rest obtained from reference TRBV28 and TRBJ2-6, is as follows: DVKVTQSSRYLVKRTGEKVFLECVQDMDHENMFWYRQDPGLGLRLIYFSYDVKMKEKGDIPEGYSVSREKKERFSLILESASTNQTSMYLCASSHRGQTSGANVLTFGAGSRLTVL.

The CDR3 nucleotides are TGCGCCAGCAGCCAACATACTAGCGATAGTGAGCAGTTCTTC. Protein product: CASSQHTSDSEQFF. V gene TRBV4-1 combines with J gene TRBJ2-1, with 7 nucleotides matching TRBD2. The CDR3 runs to 14 residues. J lost 9 bases, V lost 2 bases, and 7 bases had no gene match. The germline V gene encodes CDR1 MGHRA and CDR2 YSYEKL.

This chain joins TRBV6-4 and TRBJ2-5; D is perhaps TRBD1 (6 bases). Germline CDR1 and CDR2: MRHNA and SNTAGT. Trimming took off 3 bases at V and 5 bases at J, with 10 bases between the two ends. The CDR3 has 13 residues. CDR3 sequence (DNA): TGTGCCAGCAGTGAACAGGGTGGGGAGACCCAGTACTTC. Protein: CASSEQGGETQYF.

The chain recombines TRBV29-1 with TRBJ1-2; unclear D gene. Trimming removed 1 base at V and 8 bases at J, with 14 bases between. The length of the CDR3 is 13 residues. Germline CDR1 reads SQVTM; CDR2 reads ANQGSEA. This chain's CDR3 is CSVEGHREGGYTF. The CDR3 DNA sequence: TGCAGCGTTGAAGGCCATAGGGAGGGAGGCTACACCTTC.

J is TRBJ2-7 and V is TRBV5-1; D is unclear. Germline V gives CDR1 SGHRS, CDR2 YFSETQ. The CDR3 spans 15 residues. V lost 0 bases and J lost 7, with 17 bases in between. The CDR3 bases are TGCGCCAGCAGCTTGGGTAGCTCCATCCCGGAGGAGCAGTACTTC. This sequence encodes CASSLGSSIPEEQYF.

This chain connects TRBV28 to TRBJ1-5, with 7 bases lining up with TRBD1. With 6 bases clipped from V and 1 base from J, the junction kept 3 bases outside the gene matches. The CDR3 spans 14 residues. CDR1 and CDR2 from the germline V gene are MDHEN and SYDVKM. The CDR3 nucleotides read TGTGCCAGCAGCACGACAGGGAGCAATCAGCCCCAGCATTTT. It is translated as CASSTTGSNQPQHF.

CDR3 residues: CASSLDTGLSTDTQYF. CDR3 in DNA: TGCGCCAGCAGCTTGGATACGGGACTAAGCACAGATACGCAGTATTTT. This sequence joins TRBV5-1 and TRBJ2-3; 7 bases line up with TRBD2. The V gene end was trimmed by 0 bases and the J gene end by 0 bases; junction bases not matched to a gene: 4. Germline V gene sequence: CDR1 SGHRS, CDR2 YFSETQ. CDR3 length equals 16 residues.

The chain employs TRBV2 and TRBJ2-1; TRBD1 is a possible D gene (6 bases). Trimming stripped 7 bases from V and 3 bases from J, with 16 bases between. The CDR3 is 15 residues long. CDR1 SNHLY and CDR2 FYNNEI come from the germline V gene. The CDR3 sequence is CASTPTRTVYNEQFF. CDR3 bases: TGTGCCAGCACTCCAACTAGGACAGTCTACAATGAGCAGTTCTTC.

The V call is TRBV11-2, the J call TRBJ2-7, with 9 bases aligning to TRBD1. V was clipped by 3 bases and J by 2 bases; unmatched bases: 8. The germline V gene encodes CDR1 SGHAT and CDR2 FQNNGV. The CDR3 has 16 residues. CDR3 protein: CASSLGQGLIAYEQYF. CDR3 coding DNA: TGTGCCAGCAGCTTGGGACAGGGCCTAATAGCCTACGAGCAGTACTTC. Combining the CDR3 with reference TRBV11-2 and TRBJ2-7 gives the whole variable domain EAGVAQSPRYKIIEKRQSVAFWCNPISGHATLYWYQQILGQGPKLLIQFQNNGVVDDSQLPKDRFSAERLKGVDSTLKIQPAKLEDSAVYLCASSLGQGLIAYEQYFGPGTRLTVT.

V gene TRBV28 combines with J gene TRBJ2-7, with 7 bases fitting TRBD1. Losses at the gene ends were 6 bases for V and 3 bases for J; bases not matched to a gene: 8. The CDR3 covers 14 residues. Germline CDR1 and CDR2: MDHEN and SYDVKM. The CDR3 is CASSATGTFYEQYF. The DNA of the CDR3 is TGTGCCAGCAGCGCGACAGGGACCTTCTACGAGCAGTACTTC.

V gene TRBV2 combines with J gene TRBJ1-5; TRBD1 matches 11 bases. The CDR3 consists of 15 residues. CDR1 is SNHLY, CDR2 FYNNEI, per germline. V dropped 6 bases and J dropped 7; count of bases not matched to a gene: 8. The CDR3 nucleotides read TGTGCCAGCAGGGACGGACAGGGGGCGGGACAGCCCCAGCATTTT. Amino acid sequence: CASRDGQGAGQPQHF.